Reported below is one T cell receptor beta chain. The CDR3 sequence is 14 residues long. Between the trimmed V and J ends, which lost 3 bases and 6 bases, there was a span of 18 bases. Germline CDR1 reads DFQATT; CDR2 reads SNEGSKA (reference sequence). This entry belongs to a study of Graves' ophthalmopathy and Graves' hyperthyroidism. Study summary: In this cohort's terms, stable hyperthyroidism meant no ophthalmopathy by 18 months of follow-up.

Patients in the hyperthyroidism group, adults aged 18 to 65, were newly diagnosed, under 2 months' duration. The TCR beta CDR3 regions underwent amplification from RNA transcripts. Second-round multiplex PCR came after a first-round RT-PCR that employed HTBI primers. TCRdb itself ran the multiplex PCR reads through MiXCR, one entry per CDR3 protein. The sample contains over a million distinct CDR3 sequences, 35% to 40% of which appear only once. The chain recombines TRBV20-1 with TRBJ2-7; D uncertain. Sequencing was performed on peripheral blood or thyroid tissue (not recorded which). This TCR was recovered from an adult man with Graves' hyperthyroidism. CDR3 in amino acids: CSARGLVGVGEQYF. Here the CDR3 DNA reads TGCAGTGCTAGGGGGTTGGTGGGCGTCGGCGAGCAGTACTTC.